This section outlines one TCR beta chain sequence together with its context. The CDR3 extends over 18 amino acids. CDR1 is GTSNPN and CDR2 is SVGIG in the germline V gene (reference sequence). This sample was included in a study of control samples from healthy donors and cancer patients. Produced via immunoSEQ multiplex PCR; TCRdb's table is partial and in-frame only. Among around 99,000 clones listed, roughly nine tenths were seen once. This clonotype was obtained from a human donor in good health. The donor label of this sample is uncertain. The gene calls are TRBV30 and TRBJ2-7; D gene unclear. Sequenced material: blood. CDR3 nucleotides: TGTCCCCTGGCCCCCTTACCTGGCGAGTTAGTCGGGTGGCACGAGCAGTACTTC. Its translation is CPLAPLPGELVGWHEQYF.